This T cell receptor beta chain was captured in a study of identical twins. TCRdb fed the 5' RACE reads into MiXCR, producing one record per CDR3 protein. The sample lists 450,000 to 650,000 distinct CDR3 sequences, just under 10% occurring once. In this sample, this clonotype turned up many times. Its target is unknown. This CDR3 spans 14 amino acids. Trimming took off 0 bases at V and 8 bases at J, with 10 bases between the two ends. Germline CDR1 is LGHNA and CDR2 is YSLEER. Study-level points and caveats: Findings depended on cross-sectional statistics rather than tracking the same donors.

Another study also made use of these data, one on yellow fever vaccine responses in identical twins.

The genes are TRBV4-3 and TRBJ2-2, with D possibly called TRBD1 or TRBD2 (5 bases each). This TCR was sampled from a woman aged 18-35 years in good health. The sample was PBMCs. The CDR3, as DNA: TGCGCCAGCAGCCAAGATCGGGGCACGGGGGAGCTGTTTTTT. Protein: CASSQDRGTGELFF.